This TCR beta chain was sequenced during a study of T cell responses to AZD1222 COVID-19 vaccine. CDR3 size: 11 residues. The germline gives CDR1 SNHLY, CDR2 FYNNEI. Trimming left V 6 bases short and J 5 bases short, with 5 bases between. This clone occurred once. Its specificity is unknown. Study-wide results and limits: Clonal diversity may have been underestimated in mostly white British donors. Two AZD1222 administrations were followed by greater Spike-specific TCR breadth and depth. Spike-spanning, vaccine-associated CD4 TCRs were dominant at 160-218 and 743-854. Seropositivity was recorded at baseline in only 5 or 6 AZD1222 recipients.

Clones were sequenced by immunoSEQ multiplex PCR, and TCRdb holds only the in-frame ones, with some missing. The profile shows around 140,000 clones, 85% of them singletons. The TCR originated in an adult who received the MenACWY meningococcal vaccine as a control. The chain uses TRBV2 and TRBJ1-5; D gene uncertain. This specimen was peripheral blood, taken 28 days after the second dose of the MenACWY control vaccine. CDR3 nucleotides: TGTGCCAGCAGCTCTGATCAGCCCCAGCATTTT. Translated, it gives CASSSDQPQHF. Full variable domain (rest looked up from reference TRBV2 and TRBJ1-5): EPEVTQTPSHQVTQMGQEVILRCVPISNHLYFYWYRQILGQKVEFLVSFYNNEISEKSEIFDDQFSVERPDGSNFTLKIRSTKLEDSAMYFCASSSDQPQHFGDGTRLSIL.